Below are 11 T cell receptor beta chains sequenced from a single sample in a study of shared clonotypes between healthy human individuals. Repertoires were generated with immunoSEQ multiplex PCR, while TCRdb's copy carries only in-frame clones and drops some. The table shows roughly 480,000 clones, with roughly 78% occurring only once. The sequencing sample was made of PBMCs. These receptors all come from a woman aged 40 to 50 in good health. Some clones in this sample may be carry-over from other donors' samples.

In its sample, this clone was seen once. A far larger clone is just one base off, so this is likely a read error. The same CDR3 is also encoded by other DNA sequences in this sample. This chain links TRBV4-3 with TRBJ2-2; possibly TRBD2 for D (6 bases). Germline-derived CDR1 and CDR2 are LGHNA and YSLEER. The CDR3 is 18 residues long. V lost 4 bases and J 5 bases, leaving 23 bases between the germline ends. This CDR3 reads CASSRRLFSREGTGELFF. DNA for the CDR3: TGCGCCAGCAGCCGACGCCTTTTTTCGCGGGAAGGAACCGGGGAGCTGTTTTTT.

This chain connects TRBV7-2 to TRBJ2-2; 9 bases fit TRBD1. With V trimmed by 2 bases and J by 9 bases, 4 bases remained unmatched. The CDR3 contains 14 residues. Germline CDR1 SGHTA, CDR2 FQGNSA. As DNA, the CDR3 is TGTGCCAGCAGCTTAAACAGGGGGCGGTGGGAGCTGTTTTTT. It encodes CASSLNRGRWELFF.

CDR3 residues: CASGLVRGPNTGELFF. The CDR3 DNA reads TGTGCTAGTGGTTTGGTCAGGGGACCGAACACCGGGGAGCTGTTTTTT. The J gene is TRBJ2-2, the V gene TRBV12-5; the D gene is possibly TRBD1 (6 bases). The CDR3 loop spans 16 amino acids. Trimming took 0 bases from V and 0 from J, leaving 8 bases between them. Germline CDR1 and CDR2: LGHNT and FRNRAP.

V gene TRBV18 combines with J gene TRBJ1-2, with TRBD1 matching 9 bases. This CDR3 spans 16 amino acids. Germline V gene data show CDR1 as KGHSH and CDR2 as LQKENI. The J segment lost 6 bases and the V segment lost 3 bases, leaving 11 bases of the junction unmatched. The CDR3 bases are TGTGCCAGCTCACCGGCGGGACAGGGAGACGCACATGGCTACACCTTC. Protein product: CASSPAGQGDAHGYTF. The complete variable domain, with remaining parts taken from reference TRBV18 and TRBJ1-2, reads NAGVMQNPRHLVRRRGQEARLRCSPMKGHSHVYWYRQLPEEGLKFMVYLQKENIIDESGMPKERFSAEFPKEGPSILRIQQVVRGDSAAYFCASSPAGQGDAHGYTFGSGTRLTVV.

The rearrangement links TRBV30 to TRBJ1-1; possible D gene TRBD1, 6 bases. Per germline, CDR1 GTSNPN and CDR2 SVGIG (reference sequence). This CDR3 is built from 13 residues. V was clipped by 2 bases and J by 2 bases, with 9 bases between them. DNA of the CDR3: TGTGCCTGGAGTCCACAGGGAAACACTGAAGCTTTCTTT. This translates into CAWSPQGNTEAFF.

The chain carries TRBV14 and TRBJ1-1; tentative D call: TRBD1 (6 bases). From germline, CDR1 is SGHDN and CDR2 FVKESK. The V and J ends lost 1 base and 5 bases respectively, with 14 bases between them. CDR3 length: 15 amino acids. Here the CDR3 DNA reads TGTGCCAGCAGCCAAGGGCAGGGGACGGGAACTGAAGCTTTCTTT. Translating it yields CASSQGQGTGTEAFF. The full variable domain, rest sourced from reference TRBV14 and TRBJ1-1, is EAGVTQFPSHSVIEKGQTVTLRCDPISGHDNLYWYRRVMGKEIKFLLHFVKESKQDESGMPNNRFLAERTGGTYSTLKVQPAELEDSGVYFCASSQGQGTGTEAFFGQGTRLTVV.

The chain couples TRBV4-3 to TRBJ2-3; 13 nucleotides agree with TRBD2. Germline V CDR1 and CDR2: LGHNA, YSLEER. V shed 1 base and J 3 bases; nucleotides not matched to a gene: 7. The CDR3 extends over 18 amino acids. CDR3 loop: CASSQGGLAGLRTDTQYF. As DNA, the CDR3 is TGCGCCAGCAGCCAAGGGGGACTAGCGGGATTGAGGACAGATACGCAGTATTTT.

This sequence joins TRBV7-2 and TRBJ2-1, with TRBD2 matching over 11 bases. This CDR3 comprises 16 residues. CDR1 SGHTA and CDR2 FQGNSA come from the germline V gene. The trim removed 5 bases at V and 5 bases at J, leaving 8 bases unmatched. The CDR3 reads CASSPAGTSGHNEQFF. DNA of the CDR3: TGTGCCAGCAGCCCTGCGGGGACTAGCGGACACAATGAGCAGTTCTTC.

The V call is TRBV28, the J call TRBJ2-1; 13 nucleotides align to TRBD2. From germline, CDR1 is MDHEN and CDR2 SYDVKM. Losses at the gene ends were 10 bases for V and 5 bases for J; bases not matched to a gene: 11. This CDR3 is built from 16 residues. CDR3 region: CANMRGLAGENNEQFF. CDR3 nucleotide sequence: TGTGCCAATATGAGAGGACTAGCGGGAGAGAACAATGAGCAGTTCTTC.

V is TRBV7-9 and J is TRBJ2-1, with D perhaps matching TRBD1 (5 bases). The germline gives CDR1 SEHNR, CDR2 FQNEAQ (reference sequence). V gave up 3 bases and J gave up 6 bases, with 12 bases separating them. This CDR3 comprises 14 residues. This chain's CDR3 is CASSFAGDSNEQFF. In DNA form, the CDR3 reads TGTGCCAGCAGCTTCGCCGGCGACAGCAATGAGCAGTTCTTC.

The rearrangement joins TRBV15 to TRBJ1-5; D may be TRBD1 (5 bases). Germline V lookup: CDR1 LNHNV, CDR2 YYDKDF (reference sequence). CDR3 size: 16 residues. V was clipped by 1 base and J by 4 bases, with 14 bases between them. This CDR3 is CATSRGERGGNQPQHF. The CDR3 region has the DNA TGTGCCACCAGCAGAGGAGAGAGGGGCGGGAATCAGCCCCAGCATTTT. Full variable domain (outside the CDR3, taken from reference TRBV15 and TRBJ1-5): DAMVIQNPRYQVTQFGKPVTLSCSQTLNHNVMYWYQQKSSQAPKLLFHYYDKDFNNEADTPDNFQSRRPNTSFCFLDIRSPGLGDTAMYLCATSRGERGGNQPQHFGDGTRLSIL.